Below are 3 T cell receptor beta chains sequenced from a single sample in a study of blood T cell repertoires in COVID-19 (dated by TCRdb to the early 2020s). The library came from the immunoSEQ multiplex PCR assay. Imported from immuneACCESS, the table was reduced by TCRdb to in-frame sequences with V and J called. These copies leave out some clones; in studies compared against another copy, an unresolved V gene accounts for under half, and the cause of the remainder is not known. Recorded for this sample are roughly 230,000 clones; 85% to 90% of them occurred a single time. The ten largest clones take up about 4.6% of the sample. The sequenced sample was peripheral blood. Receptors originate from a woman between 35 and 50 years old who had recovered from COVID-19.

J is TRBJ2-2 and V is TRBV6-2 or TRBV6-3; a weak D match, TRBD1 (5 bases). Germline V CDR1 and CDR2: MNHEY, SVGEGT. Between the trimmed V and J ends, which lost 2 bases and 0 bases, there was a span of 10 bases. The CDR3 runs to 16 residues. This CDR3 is CASSYGARANTGELFF. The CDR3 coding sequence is TGTGCCAGCAGTTACGGGGCCCGCGCGAACACCGGGGAGCTGTTTTTT.

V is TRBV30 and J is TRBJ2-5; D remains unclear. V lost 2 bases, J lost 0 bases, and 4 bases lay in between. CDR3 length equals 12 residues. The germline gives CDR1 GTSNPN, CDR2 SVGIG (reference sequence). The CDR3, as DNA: TGTGCCTGGAGTCGAGACCAAGAGACCCAGTACTTC. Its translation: CAWSRDQETQYF.

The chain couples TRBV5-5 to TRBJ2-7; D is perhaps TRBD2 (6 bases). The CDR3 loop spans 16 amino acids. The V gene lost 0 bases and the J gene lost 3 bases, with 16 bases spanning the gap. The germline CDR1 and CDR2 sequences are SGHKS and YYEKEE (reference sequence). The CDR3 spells CASSLAGGGDLYEQYF. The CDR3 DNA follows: TGTGCCAGCAGCTTGGCCGGGGGAGGAGACCTCTACGAGCAGTACTTC.